The 29 T cell receptor beta chains presented below share a single source sample, sequenced in a study of T cells after yellow fever vaccination. TCRdb analysed the 5' RACE reads with MiXCR anew, one entry per CDR3 protein. The sample lists fewer than 450,000 distinct CDR3 sequences; roughly 4% were seen once. Sequencing used PBMCs, obtained 5 days after the yellow fever booster vaccination. The receptors originated from a young man who received the YFV17D yellow fever vaccine.

This clonotype was counted a few times. This chain uses TRBV12-3 or TRBV12-4 with TRBJ1-3; D is unresolved. This CDR3 has 15 residues. V lost 2 bases to trimming and J lost 4 bases, with 12 bases between them. The CDR3 nucleotides are TGTGCCAGCAGTTTAACCCCTTACCCCGGAAACACCATATATTTT. Protein: CASSLTPYPGNTIYF.

This clonotype was picked up many times. The genes are TRBV5-1 and TRBJ2-5, with D hard to call. With 4 bases removed from V and 3 bases from J, the gap between germline ends came to 13 bases. Per the germline V gene, CDR1 is SGHRS and CDR2 is YFSETQ. This CDR3 is 14 amino acids long. CDR3 sequence reads: CASSRAGPEETQYF. For the CDR3, the DNA is TGCGCCAGCAGCAGGGCCGGGCCAGAAGAGACCCAGTACTTC.

Only a few counts were recorded for this clonotype. The rearrangement joins TRBV7-2 to TRBJ1-2; D might be TRBD1 (5 bases). CDR3 size: 16 residues. Germline CDR1 and CDR2: SGHTA and FQGNSA. The V and J ends lost 1 base and 5 bases respectively, with 17 bases between them. CDR3 in amino acids: CASSLVDTGQGYGYTF. In DNA form, the CDR3 reads TGTGCCAGCAGCTTAGTAGACACAGGCCAAGGGTATGGCTACACCTTC. Using reference TRBV7-2 and TRBJ1-2 for the parts outside the CDR3, the full variable domain is GAGVSQSPSNKVTEKGKDVELRCDPISGHTALYWYRQSLGQGLEFLIYFQGNSAPDKSGLPSDRFSAERTGGSVSTLTIQRTQQEDSAVYLCASSLVDTGQGYGYTFGSGTRLTVV.

The chain couples TRBV18 to TRBJ1-3; 10 nucleotides align to TRBD1. Germline assignment: CDR1 KGHSH and CDR2 LQKENI. With V trimmed by 5 bases and J by 3 bases, 4 bases remained unmatched. The CDR3 has 15 residues. The CDR3 DNA reads as TGTGCCAGCTCATCCGGGACAGGGGTTGGAAACACCATATATTTT. Amino acids: CASSSGTGVGNTIYF.

The V gene is TRBV27, the J gene TRBJ1-1; D is ambiguous. V lost 8 bases and J 4 bases, leaving 20 bases between the germline ends. The CDR3 length is 15 residues. Germline-derived CDR1 and CDR2 are MNHEY and SMNVEV (reference sequence). The CDR3 spells CASSSRSGEGTEAFF. Written as DNA, the CDR3 is TGTGCCAGCTCCTCTCGGTCGGGAGAAGGCACTGAAGCTTTCTTT.

This clonotype was counted a few times. The CDR3: CASTPGYTGELFF. CDR3 coding DNA: TGTGCCAGCACCCCGGGCTATACCGGGGAGCTGTTTTTT. V usage is TRBV12-3 or TRBV12-4 and J usage is TRBJ2-2; no clear D gene. Trimming removed 7 bases at V and 5 bases at J, with 11 bases between. The CDR3 runs 13 residues.

This clonotype was counted only a few times. The chain couples TRBV11-2 to TRBJ1-2; 7 nucleotides agree with TRBD1. This CDR3 region has 16 residues. Germline CDR1 SGHAT, CDR2 FQNNGV. Trimming cost V 5 bases and J 4 bases; bases outside gene matches: 13. The CDR3 region is CASSPLEGQILYGYTF. The CDR3 coding sequence is TGTGCCAGCAGCCCTCTCGAGGGACAGATTCTCTATGGCTACACCTTC.

The gene calls are TRBV7-2 and TRBJ1-2; 7 bases are shared with TRBD1. The CDR3 spans 15 residues. With 0 bases clipped from V and 9 bases from J, the junction kept 10 bases outside the gene matches. Germline V gene data show CDR1 as SGHTA and CDR2 as FQGNSA. The CDR3 DNA sequence: TGTGCCAGCAGCTTAGCCTCTAACAGGGGAAACCGCTACACCTTC. Translated: CASSLASNRGNRYTF.

J is TRBJ1-3 and V is TRBV20-1, with D uncertain. The CDR3 length is 19 residues. Trimming stripped 3 bases from V and 1 base from J, with 25 bases between. Per germline, CDR1 DFQATT and CDR2 SNEGSKA (reference sequence). The CDR3 DNA reads TGCAGTGCTAGCCCGATCGGAAACGGGCCGGTCGGGTCTGGAAACACCATATATTTT. Amino acids: CSASPIGNGPVGSGNTIYF.

This clonotype has more than one count but fewer than ten. The V gene is TRBV9, the J gene TRBJ1-3; D is unclear. CDR3 size: 15 residues. The ends were cut back, 2 bases at V and 0 bases at J, with 9 bases in the middle. The V gene's germline CDR1 is SGDLS and CDR2 YYNGEE. The CDR3 DNA sequence: TGTGCCAGCAGCGTCTCAAGGGACTCTGGAAACACCATATATTTT. This sequence encodes CASSVSRDSGNTIYF.

This clonotype was picked up a small number of times. V and J are TRBV5-1 and TRBJ2-6; D is possibly TRBD2 (6 bases). The length of the CDR3 is 17 residues. Trimming removed 1 base at V and 2 bases at J, with 13 bases between. Germline CDR1 reads SGHRS; CDR2 reads YFSETQ. In DNA form, the CDR3 reads TGCGCCAGCAGCTTGCTTCGGGGGTTACCTGGGGCCAACGTCCTGACTTTC. It codes for CASSLLRGLPGANVLTF.

This clonotype has just a few counts. The chain uses TRBV4-3 and TRBJ1-2, with 8 positions matching TRBD1. Germline-derived CDR1 and CDR2 are LGHNA and YSLEER. J was trimmed by 2 bases and V by 1 base; bases with no gene match: 3. CDR3 length: 15 residues. CDR3 sequence (DNA): TGCGCCAGCAGCCAAGCAACAGGGGGAAACTATGGCTACACCTTC. Protein sequence: CASSQATGGNYGYTF.

Ten or more counts support this clonotype. The chain recombines TRBV7-2 with TRBJ1-2; no clear D gene. Trimming stripped 3 bases from V and 2 bases from J, with 7 bases between. There are 13 residues in the CDR3. CDR1 and CDR2 (germline): SGHTA, FQGNSA. The CDR3 bases are TGTGCCAGCAGCTTGGACGGCAACTATGGCTACACCTTC. This translates into CASSLDGNYGYTF.

This clonotype was observed many times. V gene TRBV20-1 combines with J gene TRBJ2-3; D is tentatively TRBD1 or TRBD2 (7 bases each). The germline V gene encodes CDR1 DFQATT and CDR2 SNEGSKA (reference sequence). The CDR3 totals 14 residues. The V end was cut by 5 bases, the J end by 2 bases, with 14 bases between. The CDR3 sequence is CSASRGGDTDTQYF. CDR3 bases: TGCAGTGCTTCCAGGGGGGGCGACACAGATACGCAGTATTTT.

The rearrangement links TRBV20-1 to TRBJ1-2, with unresolved D. The CDR3 loop spans 12 amino acids. The V gene's germline CDR1 is DFQATT and CDR2 SNEGSKA (reference sequence). The V end lost 3 bases, the J end lost 4 bases, and 9 bases lay between the germline ends. The CDR3 bases are TGCAGTGCTAGTCCTTTCAGCTATGGCTACACCTTC. Its protein product is CSASPFSYGYTF.

This chain joins TRBV12-3 or TRBV12-4 and TRBJ1-4; D is ambiguous. The CDR3 is made up of 12 amino acids. Trimming took off 6 bases at V and 10 bases at J, with 12 bases between the two ends. CDR3 nucleotides: TGTGCCAGCAGCCTCTCCCCCCTAAAACTGTTTTTT. Translating it yields CASSLSPLKLFF.

V usage is TRBV4-3 and J usage is TRBJ2-7, with D possibly being TRBD2 (5 bases). CDR1 is LGHNA and CDR2 is YSLEER in the germline V gene. CDR3 length: 15 amino acids. V was pared by 4 bases and J by 0 bases, with 13 bases between. CDR3 amino acids: CASSRSAGDSYEQYF. CDR3 DNA sequence: TGCGCCAGCAGCCGGTCGGCCGGGGACTCCTACGAGCAGTACTTC.

This clonotype was detected many times. Here the CDR3 DNA reads TGCGCCAGCAGCCCACAGGGTCCCGGGGAGCTGTTTTTT. Translated, it gives CASSPQGPGELFF. This rearrangement joins TRBV5-1 to TRBJ2-2; D possibly corresponds to TRBD1 (6 bases). Germline V gene data show CDR1 as SGHRS and CDR2 as YFSETQ. The CDR3 covers 13 residues. Between the trimmed V and J ends, which lost 4 bases and 6 bases, there was a span of 10 bases.

V is TRBV20-1 and J is TRBJ1-1; D unclear. This CDR3 contains 13 residues. V was cut by 3 bases and J by 6 bases, with 14 bases left in between. CDR1 DFQATT and CDR2 SNEGSKA come from the germline V gene (reference sequence). The CDR3 DNA reads TGCAGTGCTAGCATCCGGCAGGCCGCTGAAGCTTTCTTT. Encoded protein: CSASIRQAAEAFF.

This rearrangement joins TRBV7-9 to TRBJ2-3; TRBD2 might be the D (5 bases). The CDR3 has 17 residues. Per the germline V gene, CDR1 is SEHNR and CDR2 is FQNEAQ (reference sequence). V lost 5 bases and J 6 bases, leaving 24 bases between the germline ends. The CDR3 DNA follows: TGTGCCAGCAGCCGTGCGGCGGGTCTACCCTTCAGTGATACGCAGTATTTT. It codes for CASSRAAGLPFSDTQYF.

In its sample, this clonotype was seen a few times. The V and J genes are TRBV27 and TRBJ2-3, with 14 bases identical to TRBD2. Germline trimming cut 7 bases from V and 5 bases from J; bases unmatched to any gene: 5. This CDR3 has 15 amino acids. In germline, CDR1 is MNHEY, CDR2 SMNVEV (reference sequence). This CDR3 is CASTLTSGGGDTQYF. As DNA, the CDR3 is TGTGCCAGCACCCTGACTAGCGGGGGGGGAGATACGCAGTATTTT.

This clonotype showed up many times. Here the CDR3 DNA reads TGTGCCACCCAGAGGGGGGCCGGTCAGTACGAGCAGTACGTC. It codes for CATQRGAGQYEQYV. The chain combines TRBV7-2 with TRBJ2-7, with D possibly called TRBD1 or TRBD2 (6 bases each). Trimming pared 10 bases from V and 4 bases from J, leaving 20 bases between. The CDR3 length is 14 residues. CDR1 is SGHTA and CDR2 is FQGNSA in the germline V gene.

This clonotype was seen more than once but under ten times. The V and J genes are TRBV5-1 and TRBJ2-7; TRBD2 matches at 10 bases. CDR3 length: 19 residues. V shed 0 bases, J shed 0 bases, and the junction held 12 bases outside the gene matches. Per the germline V gene, CDR1 is SGHRS and CDR2 is YFSETQ. DNA of the CDR3: TGCGCCAGCAGCTTGGGGGCCGGACTAGCGGACGTCCTCTCCTACGAGCAGTACTTC. Translating it yields CASSLGAGLADVLSYEQYF.

This clonotype was found a few times. The chain uses TRBV12-3 or TRBV12-4 and TRBJ1-1, with 7 bases aligning to TRBD1. This CDR3 is 16 amino acids long. V gave up 5 bases and J gave up 1 base; unmatched junction bases: 10. In nucleotides, the CDR3 is TGTGCCAGCAGTCCTTGGGACAGACCGGCGAACACTGAAGCTTTCTTT. Its translation: CASSPWDRPANTEAFF.

In this sample, this clonotype turned up many times. The rearrangement links TRBV5-1 to TRBJ2-3, with a possible D match to TRBD2 (5 bases). Germline V gives CDR1 SGHRS, CDR2 YFSETQ. V was shortened by 4 bases and J by 6 bases, with 12 bases between the two germline ends. CDR3 length: 13 residues. CDR3 amino acids: CASSRDAEDTQYF. Here the CDR3 DNA reads TGCGCCAGCAGCCGGGATGCGGAGGATACGCAGTATTTT.

In its sample, this clonotype was seen many times. The chain combines TRBV20-1 with TRBJ1-1, with no clear D. This CDR3 is 11 amino acids long. V was clipped by 3 bases and J by 5 bases, with 7 bases between them. The germline V gene encodes CDR1 DFQATT and CDR2 SNEGSKA (reference sequence). The CDR3 sequence: CSARKSTEAFF. CDR3 bases: TGCAGTGCTAGGAAAAGTACTGAAGCTTTCTTT.

The chain couples TRBV5-1 to TRBJ2-1; 11 positions match TRBD2. There are 16 residues in the CDR3. With V trimmed by 0 bases and J by 5 bases, 4 bases remained unmatched. Looked up from germline, CDR1 is SGHRS and CDR2 is YFSETQ. The CDR3 loop reads CASSLAIAGGHNEQFF. The CDR3 DNA is TGCGCCAGCAGCTTGGCGATAGCGGGGGGGCACAATGAGCAGTTCTTC.

This clonotype was seen ten or more times. The V and J genes are TRBV29-1 and TRBJ2-5; 8 bases line up with TRBD1. Germline values: CDR1 SQVTM, CDR2 ANQGSEA. The CDR3 has 12 amino acids. V lost 7 bases, J lost 3 bases, and 4 bases stayed unmatched. The CDR3 sequence: CSASTGEETQYF. CDR3 DNA sequence: TGCAGCGCCTCGACAGGGGAAGAGACCCAGTACTTC.

The table lists this clonotype with many counts. The chain uses TRBV5-1 and TRBJ1-2; D might be TRBD1 (6 bases). Per germline, CDR1 SGHRS and CDR2 YFSETQ. The CDR3 sequence is 12 residues long. Trimming removed 5 bases at V and 6 bases at J, with 11 bases between. This chain's CDR3 is CASRQGGNGYTF. CDR3 bases: TGCGCCAGCAGACAGGGTGGGAATGGCTACACCTTC. The full variable domain, with the rest looked up from reference TRBV5-1 and TRBJ1-2, is KAGVTQTPRYLIKTRGQQVTLSCSPISGHRSVSWYQQTPGQGLQFLFEYFSETQRNKGNFPGRFSGRQFSNSRSEMNVSTLELGDSALYLCASRQGGNGYTFGSGTRLTVV.